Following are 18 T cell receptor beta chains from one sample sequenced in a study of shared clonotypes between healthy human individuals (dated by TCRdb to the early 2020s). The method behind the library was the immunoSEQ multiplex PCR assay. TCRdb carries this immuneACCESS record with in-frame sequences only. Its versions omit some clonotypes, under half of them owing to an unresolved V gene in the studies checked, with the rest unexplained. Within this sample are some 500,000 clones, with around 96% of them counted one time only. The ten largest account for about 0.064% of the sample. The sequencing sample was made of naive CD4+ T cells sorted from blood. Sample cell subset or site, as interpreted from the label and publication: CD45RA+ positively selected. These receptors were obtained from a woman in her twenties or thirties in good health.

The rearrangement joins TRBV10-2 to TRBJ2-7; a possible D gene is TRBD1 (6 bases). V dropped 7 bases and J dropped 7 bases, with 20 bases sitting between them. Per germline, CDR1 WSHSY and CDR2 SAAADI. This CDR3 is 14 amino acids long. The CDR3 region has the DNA TGCGCCAGCACTACATCGGGGACAATCGGGGAGCAGTACTTC. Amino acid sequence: CASTTSGTIGEQYF.

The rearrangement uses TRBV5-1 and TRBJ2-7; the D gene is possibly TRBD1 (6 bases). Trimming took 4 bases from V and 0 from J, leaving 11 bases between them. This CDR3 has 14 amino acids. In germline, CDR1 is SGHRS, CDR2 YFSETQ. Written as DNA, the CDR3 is TGCGCCAGCAGCCCCCGACAGGACTCCTACGAGCAGTACTTC. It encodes CASSPRQDSYEQYF.

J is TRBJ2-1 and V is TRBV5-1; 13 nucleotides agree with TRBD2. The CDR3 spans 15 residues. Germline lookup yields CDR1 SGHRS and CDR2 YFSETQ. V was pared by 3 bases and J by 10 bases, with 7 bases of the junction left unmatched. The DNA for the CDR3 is TGCGCCAGCAGCTATCCAGGGACTAGCGGGAACGAGCAGTTCTTC. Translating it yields CASSYPGTSGNEQFF.

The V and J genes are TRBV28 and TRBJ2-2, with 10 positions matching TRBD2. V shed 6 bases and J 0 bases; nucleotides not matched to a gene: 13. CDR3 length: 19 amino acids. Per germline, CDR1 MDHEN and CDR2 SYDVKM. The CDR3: CASSPTRLAGDTNTGELFF. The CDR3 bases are TGTGCCAGCAGCCCAACAAGACTAGCGGGCGATACGAACACCGGGGAGCTGTTTTTT.

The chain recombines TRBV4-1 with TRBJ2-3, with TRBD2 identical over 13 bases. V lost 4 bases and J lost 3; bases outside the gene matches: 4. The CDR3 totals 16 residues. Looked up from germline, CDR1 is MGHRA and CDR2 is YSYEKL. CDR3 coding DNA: TGCGCCAGCAGCCGAGGGACTAGCGGGACGACAGATACGCAGTATTTT. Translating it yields CASSRGTSGTTDTQYF.

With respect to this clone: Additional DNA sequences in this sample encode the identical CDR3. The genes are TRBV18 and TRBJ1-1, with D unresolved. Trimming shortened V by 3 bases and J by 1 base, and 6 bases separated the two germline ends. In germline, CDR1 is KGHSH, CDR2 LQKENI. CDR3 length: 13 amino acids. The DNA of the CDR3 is TGTGCCAGCTCACCTCTGGAGAACACTGAAGCTTTCTTT. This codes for CASSPLENTEAFF. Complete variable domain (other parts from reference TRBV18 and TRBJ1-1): NAGVMQNPRHLVRRRGQEARLRCSPMKGHSHVYWYRQLPEEGLKFMVYLQKENIIDESGMPKERFSAEFPKEGPSILRIQQVVRGDSAAYFCASSPLENTEAFFGQGTRLTVV.

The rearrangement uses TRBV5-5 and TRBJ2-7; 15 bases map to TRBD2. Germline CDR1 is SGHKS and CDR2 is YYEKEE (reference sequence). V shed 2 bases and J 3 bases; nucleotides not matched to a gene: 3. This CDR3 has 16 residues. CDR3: CASSLGLAGGYYEQYF. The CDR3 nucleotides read TGTGCCAGCAGCTTAGGACTAGCGGGAGGGTACTACGAGCAGTACTTC.

The CDR3 region is CASSERGGTIGEQYF. The DNA of the CDR3 is TGTGCCAGCAGTGAGCGGGGGGGGACTATAGGCGAGCAGTACTTC. The chain recombines TRBV6-1 with TRBJ2-7, with 9 bases fitting TRBD2. The V and J ends lost 3 bases and 6 bases, in that order; junction bases with no gene match: 9. The CDR3 has 15 residues. CDR1 and CDR2 from the germline V gene are MNHNS and SASEGT.

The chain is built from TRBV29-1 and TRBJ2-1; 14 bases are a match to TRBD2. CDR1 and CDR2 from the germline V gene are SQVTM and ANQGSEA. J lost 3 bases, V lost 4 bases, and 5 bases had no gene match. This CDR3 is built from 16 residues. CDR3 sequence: CSVVRLAGGLYNEQFF. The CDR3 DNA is TGCAGCGTTGTTCGACTAGCGGGGGGGCTCTACAATGAGCAGTTCTTC.

The CDR3 DNA reads as TGCGCCAGCAGTCATCGTAGCGGGAAAGCGGCCAATGAGCAGTTCTTC. As protein: CASSHRSGKAANEQFF. This chain uses TRBV23-1 with TRBJ2-1; 8 bases are shared with TRBD2. TRBV23-1 qualifies as an ORF whose function is uncertain. This CDR3 has 16 residues. J gave up 6 bases and V 3 bases, and 10 bases lay outside the gene matches.

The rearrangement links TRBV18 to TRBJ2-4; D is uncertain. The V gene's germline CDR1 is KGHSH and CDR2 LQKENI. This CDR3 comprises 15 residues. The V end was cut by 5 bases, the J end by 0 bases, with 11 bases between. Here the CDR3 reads CASSISAEAKNIQYF. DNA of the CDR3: TGTGCCAGCTCAATCAGTGCGGAAGCCAAAAACATTCAGTACTTC.

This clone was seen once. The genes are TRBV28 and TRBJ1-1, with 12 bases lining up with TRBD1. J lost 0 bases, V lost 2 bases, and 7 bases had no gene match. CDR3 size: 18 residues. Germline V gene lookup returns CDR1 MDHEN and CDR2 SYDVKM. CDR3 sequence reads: CASSLGIGTGGMNTEAFF. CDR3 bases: TGTGCCAGCAGTTTAGGAATTGGGACAGGGGGCATGAACACTGAAGCTTTCTTT.

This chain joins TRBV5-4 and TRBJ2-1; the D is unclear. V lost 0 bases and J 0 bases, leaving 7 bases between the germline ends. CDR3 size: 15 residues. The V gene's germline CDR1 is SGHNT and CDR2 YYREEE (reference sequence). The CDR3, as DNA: TGTGCCAGCAGCTTGGACGCCAGCTCCTACAATGAGCAGTTCTTC. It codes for CASSLDASSYNEQFF.

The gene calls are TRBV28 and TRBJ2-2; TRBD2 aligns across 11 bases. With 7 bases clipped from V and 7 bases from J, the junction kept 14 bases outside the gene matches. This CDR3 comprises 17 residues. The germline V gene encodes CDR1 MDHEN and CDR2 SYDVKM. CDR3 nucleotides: TGTGCCAGCACCACACTAGCGGGAGCACCGAAGATCGGGGAGCTGTTTTTT. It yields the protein CASTTLAGAPKIGELFF.

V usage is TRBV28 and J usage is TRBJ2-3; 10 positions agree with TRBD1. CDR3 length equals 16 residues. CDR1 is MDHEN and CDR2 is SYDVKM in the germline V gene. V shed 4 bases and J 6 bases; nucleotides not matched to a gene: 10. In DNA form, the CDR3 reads TGTGCCAGCAGTTCCCCCCGGGACAGGGGTAGTGATACGCAGTATTTT. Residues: CASSSPRDRGSDTQYF.

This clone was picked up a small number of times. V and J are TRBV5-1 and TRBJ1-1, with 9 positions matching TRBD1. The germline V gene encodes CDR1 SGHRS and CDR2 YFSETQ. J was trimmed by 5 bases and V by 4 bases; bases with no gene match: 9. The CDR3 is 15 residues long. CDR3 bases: TGCGCCAGCAGCGCTCCACAGGGGGCGCGAACTGAAGCTTTCTTT. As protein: CASSAPQGARTEAFF.

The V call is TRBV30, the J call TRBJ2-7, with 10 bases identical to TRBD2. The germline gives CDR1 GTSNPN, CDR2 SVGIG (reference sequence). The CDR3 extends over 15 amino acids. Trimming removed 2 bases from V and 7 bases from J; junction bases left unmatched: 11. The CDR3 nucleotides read TGTGCCTGGAGTAAGTGGGCTAGCGGGAGCTGGGAGCAGTACTTC. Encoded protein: CAWSKWASGSWEQYF.

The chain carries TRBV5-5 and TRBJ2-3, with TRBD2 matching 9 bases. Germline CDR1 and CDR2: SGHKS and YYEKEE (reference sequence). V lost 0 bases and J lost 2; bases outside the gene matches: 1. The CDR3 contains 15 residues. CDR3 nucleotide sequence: TGTGCCAGCAGCTTGGGACTAGCGGACACAGATACGCAGTATTTT. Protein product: CASSLGLADTDTQYF.